A single sample is the source of the 8 T cell receptor beta chains below, sequenced in a study of control samples from healthy donors and cancer patients. Clones were sequenced by immunoSEQ multiplex PCR, and TCRdb holds only the in-frame ones, with some missing. The sample includes some 130,000 clones, 80% to 95% seen only once; the top ten take 2.5%. The specimen was blood. These receptor sequences come from a man aged 35-49 years in good health.

This chain connects TRBV5-4 to TRBJ2-7, with D possibly matching TRBD1 (5 bases). CDR1 is SGHNT, CDR2 YYREEE, per germline (reference sequence). The CDR3 is 13 residues long. V was shortened by 7 bases and J by 1 base, with 12 bases between the two germline ends. The CDR3 spells CASSDRSSYEQYF. The CDR3 nucleotides read TGTGCCAGCTCCGACAGAAGTTCCTACGAGCAGTACTTC.

The chain couples TRBV4-1 to TRBJ2-5; D perhaps matches TRBD2 (5 bases). V lost 4 bases to trimming and J lost 2 bases, with 11 bases between them. The CDR3 runs to 14 residues. Germline V gene data show CDR1 as MGHRA and CDR2 as YSYEKL. CDR3 in DNA: TGCGCCAGCAGCCCGAGTCGGGATCAAGAGACCCAGTACTTC. Its translation is CASSPSRDQETQYF.

The chain links TRBV25-1 to TRBJ2-1, with no clear D. Germline values: CDR1 MGHDK, CDR2 SYGVNS. Trimming took off 4 bases at V and 8 bases at J, with 6 bases between the two ends. The CDR3 covers 11 residues. CDR3 nucleotide sequence: TGTGCCAGCAGTGCCACTCATGAGCAGTTCTTC. Translating gives CASSATHEQFF.

This chain connects TRBV6-5 to TRBJ1-1, with 9 bases matching TRBD1. V was pared by 6 bases and J by 2 bases, with 4 bases of the junction left unmatched. This CDR3 contains 14 residues. CDR1 is MNHEY and CDR2 is SVGAGI in the germline V gene. CDR3 sequence (DNA): TGTGCCAGCAGCCTGACAGGGGGTAACACTGAAGCTTTCTTT. Its translation: CASSLTGGNTEAFF.

This chain uses TRBV7-9 with TRBJ2-5; D is undetermined. The length of the CDR3 is 11 residues. In germline, CDR1 is SEHNR, CDR2 FQNEAQ (reference sequence). The V and J ends lost 5 bases and 2 bases respectively, with 3 bases between them. The DNA for the CDR3 is TGTGCCAGCAGCCTGCAAGAGACCCAGTACTTC. It encodes CASSLQETQYF.

The J gene is TRBJ2-3, the V gene TRBV19; D gene ambiguous. Trimming left V 7 bases short and J 1 base short, with 12 bases between. The CDR3 is 14 amino acids. Germline-derived CDR1 and CDR2 are LNHDA and SQIVND (reference sequence). The CDR3 here is CASKATTGTDTQYF. The DNA of the CDR3 is TGTGCCAGTAAGGCGACAACGGGCACAGATACGCAGTATTTT.

This chain uses TRBV9 with TRBJ2-7; D might be TRBD1 (6 bases). V lost 0 bases, J lost 2 bases, and 12 bases lay in between. Germline lookup yields CDR1 SGDLS and CDR2 YYNGEE. The CDR3 has 15 residues. The CDR3 spells CASSVGQGLTYEQYF. The CDR3 nucleotides are TGTGCCAGCAGCGTAGGTCAGGGGCTAACCTACGAGCAGTACTTC. The variable domain in full, with the rest retrieved from reference TRBV9 and TRBJ2-7, is DSGVTQTPKHLITATGQRVTLRCSPRSGDLSVYWYQQSLDQGLQFLIQYYNGEERAKGNILERFSAQQFPDLHSELNLSSLELGDSALYFCASSVGQGLTYEQYFGPGTRLTVT.

This chain uses TRBV2 with TRBJ2-2, with TRBD2 matching 8 bases. The V gene end was trimmed by 7 bases and the J gene end by 5 bases; junction bases not matched to a gene: 6. The CDR3 sequence is 14 residues long. The germline gives CDR1 SNHLY, CDR2 FYNNEI. Here the CDR3 reads CASNREGSTGELFF. The CDR3 DNA follows: TGTGCCAGCAACCGGGAGGGTTCGACCGGGGAGCTGTTTTTT.